Below, 2 T cell receptor beta chains from the same sample are listed, as sequenced in a study of shared clonotypes between healthy human individuals. The repertoire was sequenced with immunoSEQ multiplex PCR; TCRdb's copy has only in-frame clones and lacks some. The sample holds around 700,000 clones, around 72% seen once. Sample: memory CD4+ T cells sorted from blood. Documented subset: CD45RA-negative fraction. All receptors derive from a woman younger than 45 in good health.

This clone has just one count. This chain links TRBV29-1 with TRBJ2-7, with D tentatively TRBD2 (6 bases). The ends were cut back, 5 bases at V and 0 bases at J, with 17 bases in the middle. The germline V gene has CDR1 SQVTM and CDR2 ANQGSEA. The CDR3 has 15 amino acids. The CDR3 nucleotides are TGCAGCGTTCCAAGGGGCGCGGGAAGCTCCTACGAGCAGTACTTC. The encoded protein is CSVPRGAGSSYEQYF.

V gene TRBV5-4 combines with J gene TRBJ2-5; possibly TRBD1 for D (5 bases). Germline V CDR1 and CDR2: SGHNT, YYREEE (reference sequence). The CDR3 totals 15 residues. The V end lost 0 bases, the J end lost 2 bases, and 11 bases lay between the germline ends. The CDR3 reads CASSLVLTAQETQYF. In DNA form, the CDR3 reads TGTGCCAGCAGCTTGGTACTGACAGCACAAGAGACCCAGTACTTC.